The rows below give T cell receptor beta chains drawn from one sample of a study of blood T cell repertoires in COVID-19. Method: immunoSEQ multiplex PCR; TCRdb's copy keeps in-frame clones and lacks some. The table has about 200,000 clones, around 85% seen once. The sequencing input was PBMCs or T cells enriched from blood (not recorded which). These receptors originate from a man aged 40-49 years who had recovered from COVID-19. CDR3s include the opening cysteine and the closing phenylalanine or tryptophan. A D gene is named only where the DNA matches it firmly. Clone sizes are given selectively: once, few, many, or a class where the clone is expanded.

D,size,length,V,J,DNA,CDR3
TRBD1,-,15,TRBV5-5,TRBJ2-7,TGTGCCAGCAGCTCTCCGACAGGGGGACTATACGAGCAGTACTTC,CASSSPTGGLYEQYF
-,once,13,TRBV5-1,TRBJ1-1,TGCGCCAGCAGCCCGAAGGGGGATACTGAAGCTTTCTTT,CASSPKGDTEAFF
TRBD2,-,14,TRBV6-5,TRBJ2-7,TGTGCCAGCAGTTACGCTGGGAGGGGCTACGAGCAGTACTTC,CASSYAGRGYEQYF
-,-,18,TRBV21-1,TRBJ2-2,TGTGCCAGCAGCAAAGTCAAGGGACAGGGGGTCGGCACCGGGGAGCTGTTTTTT,CASSKVKGQGVGTGELFF
-,-,14,TRBV6-1,TRBJ1-5,TGTGCCAGCAGTGAAAGTTTCTTCGGGCAGCCCCAGCATTTT,CASSESFFGQPQHF
-,-,15,TRBV7-8,TRBJ1-6,TGTGCCAGCAGCTTAGAGAGAACCTATAATTCACCCCTCCACTTT,CASSLERTYNSPLHF
TRBD2,-,16,TRBV11-2,TRBJ2-1,TGTGCCAGCAGCTTAGATGGCGGGAGGTCGTACAATGAGCAGTTCTTC,CASSLDGGRSYNEQFF
TRBD2,-,15,TRBV5-6,TRBJ2-5,TGTGCCAGCAGCTTGGGTAGCGGGGGTGAAGAGACCCAGTACTTC,CASSLGSGGEETQYF
-,-,12,TRBV11-3,TRBJ2-5,TGTGCCAGCAGCTTAATCGAGGAGACCCAGTACTTC,CASSLIEETQYF
TRBD2,-,14,TRBV3-1/TRBV3-2,TRBJ2-1,TGTGCCAGCAGCCAAGGACTAGCGGCCAATGAGCAGTTCTTC,CASSQGLAANEQFF
TRBD2,-,15,TRBV28,TRBJ2-1,TGTGCCAGCAGTTTCGCGGGAGGGCCCAGCAATGAGCAGTTCTTC,CASSFAGGPSNEQFF
TRBD1,-,16,TRBV10-2,TRBJ2-7,TGCGCCAGCAGTGGTCCCGGGACAGGGAACTATTACGAGCAGTACTTC,CASSGPGTGNYYEQYF
TRBD2,-,16,TRBV3-1/TRBV3-2,TRBJ2-1,TGTGCCAGCGGGGCCCATAGCGGGAGAACCTACAATGAGCAGTTCTTC,CASGAHSGRTYNEQFF
-,-,15,TRBV4-1,TRBJ2-7,TGCGCCAGCAGCGATAACCCGGGACTGGGGGTTGAGCAGTACTTC,CASSDNPGLGVEQYF
-,few,12,TRBV28,TRBJ1-1,TGTGCCAGCAGTTTTCTTCACACTGAAGCTTTCTTT,CASSFLHTEAFF
-,-,19,TRBV3-1/TRBV3-2,TRBJ2-7,TGTGCCAGCAGCCACACCGGGACAGGGGGTCTAGCGGGAGTCCACGAGCAGTACTTC,CASSHTGTGGLAGVHEQYF
-,-,14,TRBV28,TRBJ2-1,TGTGCCAGCAGCAGGCCTCTGCCACCCAATGAGCAGTTCTTC,CASSRPLPPNEQFF
-,-,18,TRBV15,TRBJ2-3,TGTGCCACCAGCCCGGTCGGGTTTCTACTTACGAGCACAGATACGCAGTATTTT,CATSPVGFLLTSTDTQYF
TRBD1,-,16,TRBV9,TRBJ2-7,TGTGCCAGCAGCGCAGTACCGACAGGGGCTAGCGCCGAGCAGTACTTC,CASSAVPTGASAEQYF
TRBD1,-,17,TRBV7-9,TRBJ1-4,TGTGCCAGCAGTTTCGGGGGCAGGGGGCTGACTAATGAAAAACTGTTTTTT,CASSFGGRGLTNEKLFF
TRBD1,-,13,TRBV6-1,TRBJ2-5,TGTGCCAGCAGTGAAACAGGGGAGGAGACCCAGTACTTC,CASSETGEETQYF
-,-,16,TRBV27,TRBJ2-7,TGTGCCAGCAGTTTAAGTTTGGCTAGCCGAGCCTACGAGCAGTACTTC,CASSLSLASRAYEQYF
TRBD1,-,16,TRBV3-1/TRBV3-2,TRBJ2-1,TGTGCCAGCAGCCACTCCCCGGGACAGGGGGCGAATGAGCAGTTCTTC,CASSHSPGQGANEQFF
TRBD1,-,13,TRBV10-3,TRBJ1-2,TGTGCCATCAGTGCCGGGACAGTCTATGGCTACACCTTC,CAISAGTVYGYTF
-,once,15,TRBV24-1,TRBJ2-7,TGTGCCACCAGTGATAGCGGGACAGGCCCCTACGAGCAGTACTTC,CATSDSGTGPYEQYF
-,-,12,TRBV3-1/TRBV3-2,TRBJ2-7,TGTGCCAGCAGCCTTTTGGGCAACGAGCAGTACTTC,CASSLLGNEQYF
-,-,13,TRBV2,TRBJ2-7,TGTGCCAGCATTCGCAGCGATTCCTACGAGCAGTACTTC,CASIRSDSYEQYF
-,few,13,TRBV5-1,TRBJ1-4,TGCGCCAGCCGCCTAGGACTTAATGAAAAACTGTTTTTT,CASRLGLNEKLFF
-,-,15,TRBV5-4,TRBJ2-7,TGTGCCAGCAGACTTGGGACTCACCCAGGCTACGAGCAGTACTTC,CASRLGTHPGYEQYF
TRBD2,-,15,TRBV9,TRBJ2-7,TGTGCCAGCAGCCCATCAGCGGGAGCCACCTACGAGCAGTACTTC,CASSPSAGATYEQYF
-,-,15,TRBV19,TRBJ1-2,TGTGCCAGTATTCCAGAGGCAGAATCTAACTATGGCTACACCTTC,CASIPEAESNYGYTF
TRBD2,-,15,TRBV19,TRBJ2-2,TGTGCCAGTAGTCGGGGCGGGAGGGTCACCGGGGAGCTGTTTTTT,CASSRGGRVTGELFF
-,once,15,TRBV27,TRBJ2-1,TGTGCCAGCAGTTTACTCGGAGGCCTCTACAATGAGCAGTTCTTC,CASSLLGGLYNEQFF
-,-,14,TRBV30,TRBJ1-6,TGTGCCTGGAAGTTAGGAGACTATAATTCACCCCTCCACTTT,CAWKLGDYNSPLHF
-,few,14,TRBV7-9,TRBJ1-6,TGTGCCAGCAGCCTTTTCGGGGGGGATTCACCCCTCCACTTT,CASSLFGGDSPLHF
TRBD2,once,16,TRBV6-1,TRBJ2-4,TGTGCCAGCAGTGAAGACCAGCGGGGAACCAAAAACATTCAGTACTTC,CASSEDQRGTKNIQYF
-,-,12,TRBV3-1/TRBV3-2,TRBJ1-2,TGTGCCAGTGGGGGGGACACTGGTTTAAACACCTTC,CASGGDTGLNTF
-,few,12,TRBV12-3/TRBV12-4,TRBJ1-3,TGTGCCAGCAGACAGGGTGGAAACACCATATATTTT,CASRQGGNTIYF
TRBD1,-,14,TRBV5-4,TRBJ1-5,TGTGCCAGCAGCGACCGGGACAGAGATCAGCCCCAGCATTTT,CASSDRDRDQPQHF
TRBD1,-,15,TRBV7-2,TRBJ2-7,TGTGCCAGCAGCTCCCAGGGGGTCCGGTCCTACGAGCAGTACTTC,CASSSQGVRSYEQYF
-,once,16,TRBV6-4,TRBJ1-1,TGTGCCAGCAGTGACTTGGGGCTGGCCCTGAACACTGAAGCTTTCTTT,CASSDLGLALNTEAFF
TRBD1,-,14,TRBV29-1,TRBJ1-1,TGCAGCGTTGATCTTCGACAGGGGGGGACTGAAGCTTTCTTT,CSVDLRQGGTEAFF
TRBD1,-,15,TRBV5-1,TRBJ2-3,TGCGCCAGCAGCTCACGACAGGGGGCGCGAGATACGCAGTATTTT,CASSSRQGARDTQYF
-,-,14,TRBV6-4,TRBJ2-1,TGTGCCAGCAGTGACTCAGGAGAGCACGGTGAGCAGTTCTTC,CASSDSGEHGEQFF